Below are 21 T cell receptor beta chains sequenced from a single sample in a study of T cells after yellow fever vaccination. TCRdb independently ran MiXCR on the 5' RACE reads; one entry per CDR3 protein. The sample holds some 320,000 distinct CDR3 sequences; around 11% are singletons and the top ten take under 4%. The sample was CD4+ T cells sorted from PBMCs, taken 45 days after the yellow fever booster vaccination. These receptor sequences come from a man aged 18 to 29 who received the YFV17D yellow fever vaccine.

This clonotype was seen ten or more times. The CDR3 coding sequence is TGTGCCAGTAGTCAAGGGGTCCCTACAGATACGCAGTATTTT. Residues: CASSQGVPTDTQYF. The V and J genes are TRBV19 and TRBJ2-3; perhaps TRBD1 as D (5 bases). Germline lookup yields CDR1 LNHDA and CDR2 SQIVND (reference sequence). V shed 5 bases and J shed 3 bases, with 12 bases lying between them. The CDR3 extends over 14 amino acids. The full variable domain, its missing parts supplied by reference TRBV19 and TRBJ2-3, is DGGITQSPKYLFRKEGQNVTLSCEQNLNHDAMYWYRQDPGQGLRLIYYSQIVNDFQKGDIAEGYSVSREKKESFPLTVTSAQKNPTAFYLCASSQGVPTDTQYFGPGTRLTVL.

There are a few counts of this clonotype. The V and J genes are TRBV20-1 and TRBJ2-5, with TRBD2 matching 12 bases. V trimming: 7 bases; J trimming: 5 bases; junction bases outside the gene matches: 8. The CDR3 sequence is 14 residues long. Germline V gene lookup returns CDR1 DFQATT and CDR2 SNEGSKA (reference sequence). The CDR3 DNA follows: TGCAGTGTACTAGCGGGGGGATTCGGGGAGACCCAGTACTTC. Its translation is CSVLAGGFGETQYF.

This clonotype has only a few counts. This chain joins TRBV18 and TRBJ1-5; weak D call: TRBD1 (5 bases). Per germline, CDR1 KGHSH and CDR2 LQKENI. V lost 3 bases to trimming and J lost 1 base, with 10 bases between them. The CDR3 contains 15 residues. The CDR3 spells CASSPSGTSNQPQHF. The CDR3 DNA is TGTGCCAGCTCACCGTCAGGGACGAGCAATCAGCCCCAGCATTTT.

The V call is TRBV5-1, the J call TRBJ1-5, with 10 nucleotides matching TRBD1. The CDR3 length is 16 residues. Germline-derived CDR1 and CDR2 are SGHRS and YFSETQ. J was trimmed by 7 bases and V by 4 bases; bases with no gene match: 11. DNA for the CDR3: TGCGCCAGCAGCCGTTCGCCAGGGACAGGGGAACAGCCCCAGCATTTT. Translation gives CASSRSPGTGEQPQHF.

This rearrangement joins TRBV6-5 to TRBJ1-1; D possibly corresponds to TRBD1 (5 bases). The CDR3 has 14 amino acids. Germline loops: CDR1 MNHEY, CDR2 SVGAGI. Trimming stripped 3 bases from V and 7 bases from J, with 15 bases between. CDR3 region: CASSYEGRLIEAFF. Written as DNA, the CDR3 is TGTGCCAGCAGTTATGAGGGGCGACTCATTGAAGCTTTCTTT.

V is TRBV7-2 and J is TRBJ1-1; maybe TRBD1 (6 bases). V lost 7 bases and J 6 bases, leaving 15 bases between the germline ends. The germline gives CDR1 SGHTA, CDR2 FQGNSA. The CDR3 consists of 13 residues. The CDR3 spells CASMLNWGPEAFF. CDR3 bases: TGTGCCAGCATGCTTAACTGGGGGCCTGAAGCTTTCTTT.

This clonotype is a singleton in its sample. The chain combines TRBV25-1 with TRBJ1-4; 9 nucleotides agree with TRBD1. V lost 0 bases, J lost 9 bases, and 5 bases stayed unmatched. CDR1 MGHDK and CDR2 SYGVNS come from the germline V gene. CDR3 length equals 15 residues. Written as DNA, the CDR3 is TGTGCCAGCAGTGAATACGCCGGGACAGGGAAAAAACTGTTTTTT. It specifies CASSEYAGTGKKLFF.

Many counts were recorded for this clonotype. This chain uses TRBV18 with TRBJ2-7; TRBD2 matches at 11 bases. The CDR3 is 16 amino acids. The germline V gene has CDR1 KGHSH and CDR2 LQKENI. Unmatched junction bases numbered 11, after V lost 3 bases and J lost 7 bases. CDR3 nucleotide sequence: TGTGCCAGCTCACCCCTAGCTAGCGGGGGGACGGGTGAGCAGTACTTC. Translated, it gives CASSPLASGGTGEQYF. Full variable domain (remainder filled in from reference TRBV18 and TRBJ2-7): NAGVMQNPRHLVRRRGQEARLRCSPMKGHSHVYWYRQLPEEGLKFMVYLQKENIIDESGMPKERFSAEFPKEGPSILRIQQVVRGDSAAYFCASSPLASGGTGEQYFGPGTRLTVT.

This clonotype was observed a handful of times. The chain employs TRBV5-1 and TRBJ2-3; 8 nucleotides align to TRBD1. This CDR3 has 17 amino acids. Per germline, CDR1 SGHRS and CDR2 YFSETQ. The trim removed 0 bases at V and 4 bases at J, leaving 10 bases unmatched. CDR3 sequence reads: CASSLGATGVVSDTQYF. The CDR3 region has the DNA TGCGCCAGCAGCTTGGGGGCGACAGGGGTGGTGTCAGATACGCAGTATTTT. The full variable domain, completed using reference TRBV5-1 and TRBJ2-3, is KAGVTQTPRYLIKTRGQQVTLSCSPISGHRSVSWYQQTPGQGLQFLFEYFSETQRNKGNFPGRFSGRQFSNSRSEMNVSTLELGDSALYLCASSLGATGVVSDTQYFGPGTRLTVL.

This chain links TRBV6-5 with TRBJ1-4; D is unclear. Germline assignment: CDR1 MNHEY and CDR2 SVGAGI. The CDR3 runs 13 residues. V was pared by 6 bases and J by 7 bases, with 12 bases between. The CDR3 is CASRTQEGEKLFF. In DNA, the CDR3 is TGTGCCAGCAGAACCCAGGAGGGTGAAAAACTGTTTTTT.

This clonotype was seen a few times. The chain uses TRBV6-2 or TRBV6-3 and TRBJ1-1, with D perhaps TRBD1 (5 bases). The ends were cut back, 9 bases at V and 2 bases at J, with 22 bases in the middle. Germline values: CDR1 MNHEY, CDR2 SVGEGT. There are 16 residues in the CDR3. This CDR3 is CASFPGGAQPNTEAFF. DNA of the CDR3: TGTGCCAGTTTCCCCGGTGGGGCACAACCTAACACTGAAGCTTTCTTT.

This clonotype was seen a few times. J is TRBJ1-5 and V is TRBV4-1; possibly TRBD1 for D (5 bases). CDR1 is MGHRA, CDR2 YSYEKL, per germline. The length of the CDR3 is 15 residues. Trimming left V 4 bases short and J 2 bases short, with 12 bases between. The CDR3 is CASSLSGLGNQPQHF. The CDR3 DNA follows: TGCGCCAGCAGCCTATCAGGGCTGGGCAATCAGCCCCAGCATTTT.

This clonotype was observed at least ten times. V is TRBV4-2 and J is TRBJ2-7; D is ambiguous. Trimming shortened V by 6 bases and J by 3 bases, and 6 bases separated the two germline ends. The CDR3 is 11 amino acids. CDR1 and CDR2 from the germline V gene are LGHNA and YNFKEQ. This chain's CDR3 is CASRGNYEQYF. For the CDR3, the DNA is TGTGCCAGCAGGGGAAACTACGAGCAGTACTTC.

This chain connects TRBV4-2 to TRBJ2-1; D might be TRBD1 (6 bases). V was shortened by 1 base and J by 10 bases, with 14 bases between the two germline ends. This CDR3 is 14 amino acids long. CDR1 is LGHNA, CDR2 YNFKEQ, per germline. The CDR3 loop reads CASSQAYRVGEQFF. The CDR3 DNA sequence: TGTGCCAGCAGCCAAGCCTACAGGGTAGGGGAGCAGTTCTTC.

The V and J genes are TRBV7-2 and TRBJ2-3; D call uncertain. The length of the CDR3 is 15 residues. V was trimmed by 5 bases and J by 4 bases, leaving 16 bases between them. From germline, CDR1 is SGHTA and CDR2 FQGNSA. CDR3 DNA sequence: TGTGCCAGCAGCCCCCAGCCCTTGATGGCAGATACGCAGTATTTT. This codes for CASSPQPLMADTQYF.

This rearrangement joins TRBV5-6 to TRBJ1-2; D is perhaps TRBD1 (5 bases). V was cut by 4 bases and J by 6 bases, with 19 bases left in between. The CDR3 runs 15 residues. Per germline, CDR1 SGHDT and CDR2 YYEEEE. The CDR3 loop is CASSRGQGFGHGYTF. In DNA form, the CDR3 reads TGTGCCAGCAGCCGAGGTCAGGGCTTTGGTCATGGCTACACCTTC.

Only a few counts were recorded for this clonotype. The CDR3 is CASSLTGGTVKLFF. CDR3 bases: TGTGCCAGCAGTTTGACAGGGGGGACGGTAAAACTGTTTTTT. V usage is TRBV12-3 or TRBV12-4 and J usage is TRBJ1-4, with 9 positions matching TRBD1. The CDR3 is 14 residues long. V trimming: 3 bases; J trimming: 10 bases; junction bases outside the gene matches: 6.

This clonotype showed up many times. This rearrangement joins TRBV6-6 to TRBJ2-3; 13 bases are shared with TRBD2. Germline V CDR1 and CDR2: MNHNY, SVGAGI (reference sequence). The trim removed 2 bases at V and 5 bases at J, leaving 4 bases unmatched. There are 16 residues in the CDR3. CDR3 region: CASSYTSGGAVDTQYF. Here the CDR3 DNA reads TGTGCCAGCAGTTACACTAGCGGGGGGGCCGTAGATACGCAGTATTTT.

The chain joins TRBV20-1 to TRBJ2-1; D may correspond to TRBD1 or TRBD2 (5 bases each). Trimming removed 0 bases from V and 5 bases from J, with 17 bases in between. This CDR3 is 16 amino acids long. Germline V CDR1 and CDR2: DFQATT, SNEGSKA (reference sequence). The CDR3 coding sequence is TGCAGTGCTAGAGATCCGGGACCCAGCGGCCACAATGAGCAGTTCTTC. Translated, it gives CSARDPGPSGHNEQFF.

The genes are TRBV20-1 and TRBJ2-3; D is possibly TRBD1 (5 bases). V lost 0 bases, J lost 5 bases, and 18 bases lay in between. Germline V gene sequence: CDR1 DFQATT, CDR2 SNEGSKA (reference sequence). The CDR3 loop spans 16 amino acids. The CDR3 DNA reads as TGCAGTGCTAGAGATCCCAGGGTTGATCCTCGAGATACGCAGTATTTT. It yields the protein CSARDPRVDPRDTQYF.

The gene calls are TRBV5-1 and TRBJ1-2, with a possible D match to TRBD1 (6 bases). Trimming left V 6 bases short and J 0 bases short, with 18 bases between. Germline CDR1 reads SGHRS; CDR2 reads YFSETQ. This CDR3 comprises 16 residues. In DNA, the CDR3 is TGCGCCAGCACCTCCACTGGACAGTCCTCTAACTATGGCTACACCTTC. The encoded protein is CASTSTGQSSNYGYTF. The full variable domain, in which reference TRBV5-1 and TRBJ1-2 provide the parts outside the CDR3, is KAGVTQTPRYLIKTRGQQVTLSCSPISGHRSVSWYQQTPGQGLQFLFEYFSETQRNKGNFPGRFSGRQFSNSRSEMNVSTLELGDSALYLCASTSTGQSSNYGYTFGSGTRLTVV.